The rows below give T cell receptor beta chains drawn from one sample of a study of control samples from healthy donors and cancer patients. The method was immunoSEQ multiplex PCR; TCRdb's version includes in-frame clones alone and lacks a portion of them. The table shows approximately 87,000 clones, with 91% occurring only once. The material sequenced was blood. The receptors were sampled from a man aged 45 to 65 in good health. Both conserved end residues are part of each CDR3. A D gene is named only where the DNA matches it firmly. Clone size is stated in some rows and not others, as once, few, many or a class when expanded.

CDR3: CASSRGGATNEKLFF; DNA: TGTGCCAGTTCGCGCGGGGGGGCAACTAATGAAAAACTGTTTTTT; size: .; V: TRBV28; D: .; length: 15; J: TRBJ1-4
CDR3: CASSLTPSGGYNEQFF; DNA: TGTGCCAGCAGTTTGACGCCGTCAGGGGGCTACAATGAGCAGTTCTTC; size: once; V: TRBV28; D: TRBD1; length: 16; J: TRBJ2-1
CDR3: CASSQDFSGGHNEQFF; DNA: TGTGCCAGCAGCCAAGACTTCTCGGGCGGCCACAATGAGCAGTTCTTC; size: .; V: TRBV3-1/TRBV3-2; D: .; length: 16; J: TRBJ2-1
CDR3: CASSLAGTGSSAQHF; DNA: TGTGCCAGCAGCTTAGCGGGAACAGGGAGCTCGGCCCAGCATTTT; size: once; V: TRBV7-8; D: .; length: 15; J: TRBJ1-5
CDR3: CASSLGDYPTGELFF; DNA: TGTGCCAGCAGTTTAGGCGACTACCCCACCGGGGAGCTGTTTTTT; size: .; V: TRBV27; D: .; length: 15; J: TRBJ2-2
CDR3: CSARTGGLRDTQYF; DNA: TGCAGCGCCCGGACAGGGGGTTTAAGGGATACGCAGTATTTT; size: .; V: TRBV29-1; D: TRBD1; length: 14; J: TRBJ2-3
CDR3: CASSLGTGVYGYTF; DNA: TGTGCCAGCAGCTTAGGAACGGGGGTTTATGGCTACACCTTC; size: .; V: TRBV7-2; D: .; length: 14; J: TRBJ1-2
CDR3: CASSQDWGSGNTIYF; DNA: TGCGCCAGCAGCCAAGATTGGGGGTCTGGAAACACCATATATTTT; size: .; V: TRBV4-1; D: .; length: 15; J: TRBJ1-3
CDR3: CASRLYNEQFF; DNA: TGTGCCAGCAGGCTCTACAATGAGCAGTTCTTC; size: .; V: TRBV6-5; D: .; length: 11; J: TRBJ2-1
CDR3: CASSQGMGNTPSTDTQYF; DNA: TGTGCCAGCAGCCAGGGCATGGGGAATACTCCTAGCACAGATACGCAGTATTTT; size: .; V: TRBV4-2; D: .; length: 18; J: TRBJ2-3
CDR3: CATSRERRQPQHF; DNA: TGTGCCACCAGCAGAGAACGCCGTCAGCCCCAGCATTTT; size: .; V: TRBV15; D: .; length: 13; J: TRBJ1-5
CDR3: CASSWGQGPNYGYTF; DNA: TGCGCCAGCAGCTGGGGACAGGGTCCGAACTATGGCTACACCTTC; size: once; V: TRBV5-1; D: TRBD1; length: 15; J: TRBJ1-2
CDR3: CASSAGTSGVETQYF; DNA: TGTGCCAGCAGCGCTGGGACTAGCGGGGTGGAGACCCAGTACTTC; size: .; V: TRBV9; D: TRBD2; length: 15; J: TRBJ2-5
CDR3: CASTRRAAVTEAFF; DNA: TGTGCCAGCACCCGGAGGGCTGCGGTCACTGAAGCTTTCTTT; size: .; V: TRBV5-6; D: .; length: 14; J: TRBJ1-1
CDR3: CASSLVWGSETQYF; DNA: TGTGCCAGCAGCTTAGTCTGGGGTTCGGAGACCCAGTACTTC; size: .; V: TRBV7-2; D: .; length: 14; J: TRBJ2-5
CDR3: CASRRAGGMNTEAFF; DNA: TGTGCCAGCAGAAGGGCCGGGGGGATGAACACTGAAGCTTTCTTT; size: .; V: TRBV27; D: .; length: 15; J: TRBJ1-1
CDR3: CASSQVAARGGNQPQHF; DNA: TGCGCCAGCAGCCAAGTAGCGGCCAGGGGCGGCAATCAGCCCCAGCATTTT; size: .; V: TRBV4-1; D: .; length: 17; J: TRBJ1-5
CDR3: CASSPSGATGEKLFF; DNA: TGTGCCAGCTCACCTTCTGGAGCCACAGGGGAAAAACTGTTTTTT; size: .; V: TRBV18; D: .; length: 15; J: TRBJ1-4
CDR3: CASSRKLGQETQYF; DNA: TGTGCCAGCAGCCGCAAACTGGGCCAAGAGACCCAGTACTTC; size: .; V: TRBV6-5; D: .; length: 14; J: TRBJ2-5
CDR3: CASSATGGASLLETQYF; DNA: TGTGCCAGCAGCGCGACAGGGGGCGCGTCCCTCCTAGAGACCCAGTACTTC; size: .; V: TRBV9; D: TRBD1; length: 17; J: TRBJ2-5
CDR3: CASSLDLRPLEAFF; DNA: TGCGCCAGCAGCTTGGATCTCAGACCCCTAGAGGCTTTCTTT; size: .; V: TRBV5-1; D: .; length: 14; J: TRBJ1-1
CDR3: CASSLDLVGRAEQYF; DNA: TGTGCCAGCAGCTTGGATTTAGTTGGACGGGCCGAGCAGTACTTC; size: .; V: TRBV5-4; D: .; length: 15; J: TRBJ2-7
CDR3: CASSPTSGTTGELFF; DNA: TGTGCCAGCTCACCGACTAGCGGAACCACCGGGGAGCTGTTTTTT; size: .; V: TRBV18; D: TRBD2; length: 15; J: TRBJ2-2
CDR3: CASSSRGVQETQYF; DNA: TGTGCCAGTAGCTCAAGGGGGGTCCAAGAGACCCAGTACTTC; size: .; V: TRBV19; D: .; length: 14; J: TRBJ2-5
CDR3: CASSRTTESYGYTF; DNA: TGTGCCAGCAGCAGGACGACGGAAAGCTATGGCTACACCTTC; size: .; V: TRBV5-6; D: .; length: 14; J: TRBJ1-2
CDR3: CASGGVLGDSYEQYF; DNA: TGCGCCAGCGGCGGAGTTCTGGGGGACTCCTACGAGCAGTACTTC; size: once; V: TRBV5-1; D: .; length: 15; J: TRBJ2-7
CDR3: CASSLLQGSEKLFF; DNA: TGTGCCAGCAGCTTGTTACAGGGAAGTGAAAAACTGTTTTTT; size: once; V: TRBV5-6; D: .; length: 14; J: TRBJ1-4
CDR3: CASSLVWEDNYGYTF; DNA: TGTGCCAGCAGCTTGGTCTGGGAAGATAACTATGGCTACACCTTC; size: .; V: TRBV5-6; D: .; length: 15; J: TRBJ1-2
CDR3: CASSLQGRTEAFF; DNA: TGTGCCAGCAGTTTGCAGGGGAGAACTGAAGCTTTCTTT; size: .; V: TRBV12-3/TRBV12-4; D: .; length: 13; J: TRBJ1-1
CDR3: CASSPREGLGYTF; DNA: TGTGCCAGCAGCCCTAGGGAGGGGTTAGGCTACACCTTC; size: .; V: TRBV9; D: .; length: 13; J: TRBJ1-2
CDR3: CASSLELGNTEAFF; DNA: TGCGCCAGCAGCTTGGAGCTAGGAAACACTGAAGCTTTCTTT; size: .; V: TRBV5-1; D: .; length: 14; J: TRBJ1-1
CDR3: CASSLGGTEQYF; DNA: TGTGCCAGCAGCTTAGGTGGTACAGAGCAGTACTTC; size: .; V: TRBV7-2; D: .; length: 12; J: TRBJ2-7
CDR3: CASSTGERGELFF; DNA: TGTGCCAGCTCAACAGGGGAGCGCGGGGAGCTGTTTTTT; size: .; V: TRBV18; D: TRBD1; length: 13; J: TRBJ2-2
CDR3: CASSIVQRPDTQYF; DNA: TGTGCCAGTAGTATAGTGCAGCGTCCAGATACGCAGTATTTT; size: .; V: TRBV19; D: .; length: 14; J: TRBJ2-3
CDR3: CASSQVRNTEAFF; DNA: TGCGCCAGCAGCCAAGTCCGGAACACTGAAGCTTTCTTT; size: once; V: TRBV4-1; D: .; length: 13; J: TRBJ1-1
CDR3: CASSQVPGLPGEQYF; DNA: TGCGCCAGCAGCCAAGTACCGGGACTTCCAGGCGAGCAGTACTTC; size: .; V: TRBV4-3; D: .; length: 15; J: TRBJ2-7
CDR3: CASSRDSRNYGYTF; DNA: TGTGCCAGCAGCCGGGACAGCCGTAACTATGGCTACACCTTC; size: .; V: TRBV5-6; D: TRBD1; length: 14; J: TRBJ1-2
CDR3: CASRSMGDTQYF; DNA: TGTGCCAGCAGGTCCATGGGTGATACGCAGTATTTT; size: .; V: TRBV25-1; D: .; length: 12; J: TRBJ2-3
CDR3: CASTNGLDLNEQFF; DNA: TGTGCCAGCACCAACGGACTAGATTTGAATGAGCAGTTCTTC; size: .; V: TRBV6-6; D: TRBD2; length: 14; J: TRBJ2-1
CDR3: CASSLGGGEEETQYF; DNA: TGTGCCAGCAGCTTAGGGGGCGGGGAGGAAGAGACCCAGTACTTC; size: .; V: TRBV7-9; D: .; length: 15; J: TRBJ2-5
CDR3: CSVERGAGGGTEAFF; DNA: TGCAGCGTTGAAAGGGGGGCAGGTGGAGGCACTGAAGCTTTCTTT; size: .; V: TRBV29-1; D: .; length: 15; J: TRBJ1-1
CDR3: CAWSGDSNQPQHF; DNA: TGTGCCTGGAGTGGAGATAGCAATCAGCCCCAGCATTTT; size: .; V: TRBV30; D: .; length: 13; J: TRBJ1-5
CDR3: CATRQGIIDEQYF; DNA: TGTGCCACCAGACAGGGGATAATCGACGAGCAGTACTTC; size: once; V: TRBV7-9; D: TRBD1; length: 13; J: TRBJ2-7
CDR3: CASSPGILPSFPYGYTF; DNA: TGTGCCAGCAGCCCCGGGATCCTTCCTTCATTCCCCTATGGCTACACCTTC; size: few; V: TRBV7-2; D: .; length: 17; J: TRBJ1-2
CDR3: CASSPGTGVAGYTF; DNA: TGTGCCAGCAGTCCCGGGACAGGGGTGGCTGGCTACACCTTC; size: .; V: TRBV25-1; D: TRBD1; length: 14; J: TRBJ1-2